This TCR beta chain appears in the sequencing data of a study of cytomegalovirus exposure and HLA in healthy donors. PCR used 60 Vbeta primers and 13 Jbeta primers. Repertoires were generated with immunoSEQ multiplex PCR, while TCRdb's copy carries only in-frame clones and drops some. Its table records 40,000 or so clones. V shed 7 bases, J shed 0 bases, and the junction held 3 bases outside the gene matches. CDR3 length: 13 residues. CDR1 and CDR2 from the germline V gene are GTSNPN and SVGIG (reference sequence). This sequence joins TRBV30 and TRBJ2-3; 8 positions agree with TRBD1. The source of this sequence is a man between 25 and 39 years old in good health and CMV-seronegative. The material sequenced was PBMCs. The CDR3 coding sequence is TGTGCCTCAGACAGGGGAAGCACAGATACGCAGTATTTT. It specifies CASDRGSTDTQYF.